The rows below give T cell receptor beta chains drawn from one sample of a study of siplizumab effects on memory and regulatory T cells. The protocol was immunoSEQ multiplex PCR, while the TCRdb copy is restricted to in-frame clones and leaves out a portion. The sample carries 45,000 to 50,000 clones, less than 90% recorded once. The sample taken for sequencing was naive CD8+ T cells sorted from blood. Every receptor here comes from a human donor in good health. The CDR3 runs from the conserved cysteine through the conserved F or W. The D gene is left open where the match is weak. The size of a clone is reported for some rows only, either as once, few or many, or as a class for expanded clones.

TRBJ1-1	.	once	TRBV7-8	TGTGCCAGCAGCAATAGGGAAACCGACAGTCAGACTGAAGCTTTCTTT	CASSNRETDSQTEAFF
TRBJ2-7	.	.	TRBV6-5	TGTGCCAGCAGTTACGGGGTCAATGTCGAGCAGTACTTC	CASSYGVNVEQYF
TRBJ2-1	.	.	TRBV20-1	TGCAGTGCTGCCAACCTAGCAGAAGTTGTCTTC	CSAANLAEVVF
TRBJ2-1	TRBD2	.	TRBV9	TGTGCCAGCAGCGCCCGGCTTAGCGGGATCTACAATGAGCAGTTCTTC	CASSARLSGIYNEQFF
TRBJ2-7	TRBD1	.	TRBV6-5	TGTGCCAGCAGTTACGCGGGACAGGATTCCTACGAGCAGTACTTC	CASSYAGQDSYEQYF
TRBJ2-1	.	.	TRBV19	TGTGCCATTTCCTCGGGCTCCTACAATGAGCAGTTCTTC	CAISSGSYNEQFF
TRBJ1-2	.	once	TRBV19	TGTGCCAGTAGTATTACGAGCAGGTTTGGCTACACCTTC	CASSITSRFGYTF
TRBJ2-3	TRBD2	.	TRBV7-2	TGTGCCAGCAGTCACAGCGGGGTGATACAGATAACGCAGTATTTT	CASSHSGVIQITQYF
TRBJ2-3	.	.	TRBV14	TGTGCCAGCAGCTCCGGACCCTACACAGATACGCAGTATTTT	CASSSGPYTDTQYF
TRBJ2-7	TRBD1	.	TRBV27	TGTGCCAGCAGAGGGACAGGGGCCTACGAGCAGTACTTC	CASRGTGAYEQYF
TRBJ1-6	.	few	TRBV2	TGTGCCGTACTGAGGGCGGGTAATTCACCCCTCCACTTT	CAVLRAGNSPLHF
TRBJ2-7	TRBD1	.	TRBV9	TGTGCCAGCAGCGTAGGGACAGGCACGGGCGAGCAGTACTTC	CASSVGTGTGEQYF
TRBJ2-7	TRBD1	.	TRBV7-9	TGTGCCAGCAGCCCAGGGGGGACAGGGTACGAGCAGTACTTC	CASSPGGTGYEQYF
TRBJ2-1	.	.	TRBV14	TGTGCCAGCAGCCAAGAAAGTCCCGAGCAGTTCTTC	CASSQESPEQFF
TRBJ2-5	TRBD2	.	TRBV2	TGTGCCAGCAGTGAATGGGGTAGCGGGGACCAAGAGACCCAGTACTTC	CASSEWGSGDQETQYF
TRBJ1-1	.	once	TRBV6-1	TGTGCCAGCAGTGAATATGAAGGGAACACTGAAGCTTTCTTT	CASSEYEGNTEAFF
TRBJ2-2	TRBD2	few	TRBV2	TGTGCCAGCAGTGAAGGCTGGACTAGCGGGGCGAACACCGGGGAGCTGTTTTTT	CASSEGWTSGANTGELFF
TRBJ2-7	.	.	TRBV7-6	TGTGCCAGCAGCTCCGGGACAACGGCCCACGAGCAGTACTTC	CASSSGTTAHEQYF
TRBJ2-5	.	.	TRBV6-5	TGTGCCAGCAGAAGGGGAGGGGGATCCCAAGAGACCCAGTACTTC	CASRRGGGSQETQYF
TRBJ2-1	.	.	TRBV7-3	TGTGCCAGCAGCTTAAGTGCCAGCGGAGGGTACAATGAGCAGTTCTTC	CASSLSASGGYNEQFF
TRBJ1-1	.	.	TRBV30	TGTGCCTGGAACGGGGTCGGGACTGAAGCTTTCTTT	CAWNGVGTEAFF
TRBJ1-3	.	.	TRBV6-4	TGTGCCACTCCGCCCGGGCCGCACGACGCTGGAAACACCATATATTTT	CATPPGPHDAGNTIYF
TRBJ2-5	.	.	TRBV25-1	TGTGCCAGCAGTGGACTAATGGGCCCCGGAGAGACCCAGTACTTC	CASSGLMGPGETQYF
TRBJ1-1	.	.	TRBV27	TGTGCCAGCAGTTTTGCGGGAAACACTGAAGCTTTCTTT	CASSFAGNTEAFF
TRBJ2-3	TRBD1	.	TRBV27	TGTGCCAGCAGTTTATCCCAAATAAAGGGGGCGGATACGCAGTATTTT	CASSLSQIKGADTQYF
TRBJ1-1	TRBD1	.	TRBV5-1	TGCGCCAGCAGCGAAACCGGGACAGGGAACACTGAAGCTTTCTTT	CASSETGTGNTEAFF
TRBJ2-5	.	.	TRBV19	TGTGCCAGTAGTATGGGCGAGACCCAGTACTTC	CASSMGETQYF
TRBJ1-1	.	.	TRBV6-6	TGTGCCAGCAGTTTAATAAGGGTAATGAACACTGAAGCTTTCTTT	CASSLIRVMNTEAFF
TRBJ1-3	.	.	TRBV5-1	TGCGCCAGCAGCTTGGAAGCCAGGCCTTTGGACACCATATATTTT	CASSLEARPLDTIYF
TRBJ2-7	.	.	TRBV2	TGTGCCAGCAGTTCAGGAATATACGAGCAGTACTTC	CASSSGIYEQYF
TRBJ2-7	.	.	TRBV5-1	TGCGCCAGCAGCTTTGGCAGCTTATACGAGCAGTACTTC	CASSFGSLYEQYF
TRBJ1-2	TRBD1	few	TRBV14	TGTGCCAGCAGCCCAGGGACAGGAACTAACTATGGCTACACCTTC	CASSPGTGTNYGYTF
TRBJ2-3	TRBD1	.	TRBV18	TGTGCCAGCAGCGTGGACAGGGGAGGTGCAGATACGCAGTATTTT	CASSVDRGGADTQYF
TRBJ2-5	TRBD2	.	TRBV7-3	TGTGCCAGCAGCCCCGGGACTAGCGGAGCCTACCAAGAGACCCAGTACTTC	CASSPGTSGAYQETQYF
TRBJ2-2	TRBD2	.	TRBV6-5	TGTGCCAGTGAGCGGGAGAACACCGGGGAGCTGTTTTTT	CASERENTGELFF
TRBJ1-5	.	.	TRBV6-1	TGTGCTTCGGAAGGGAGCAATCAGCCCCAGCATTTT	CASEGSNQPQHF
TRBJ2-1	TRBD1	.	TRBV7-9	TGTGCCAGCAGCTTTGCTACAGGGGAGTACAATGAGCAGTTCTTC	CASSFATGEYNEQFF
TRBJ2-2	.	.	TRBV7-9	TGTGCCAGCAGCTTAGTGGGGGCCGGGGAGCTGTTTTTT	CASSLVGAGELFF
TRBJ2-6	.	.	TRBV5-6	TGTGCCAGCAGCTTGAACGGGGGCAGCAACTCTGGGGCCAACGTCCTGACTTTC	CASSLNGGSNSGANVLTF
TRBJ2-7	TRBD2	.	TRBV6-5	TGTGCCAGCAGTTTACTAGCGAACTTTTACGAGCAGTACTTC	CASSLLANFYEQYF
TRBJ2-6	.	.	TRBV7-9	TGTGCCAGCAGCCCCCCTCACAACTCTGGGGCCAACGTCCTGACTTTC	CASSPPHNSGANVLTF
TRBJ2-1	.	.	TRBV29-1	TGCAGCGTTGAAGCGGTGAGGGGGAGATACAATGAGCAGTTCTTC	CSVEAVRGRYNEQFF
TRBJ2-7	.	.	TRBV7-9	TGTGCCAGCAGCCCGACACTAGGGGGTTCCTACGAGCAGTACTTC	CASSPTLGGSYEQYF